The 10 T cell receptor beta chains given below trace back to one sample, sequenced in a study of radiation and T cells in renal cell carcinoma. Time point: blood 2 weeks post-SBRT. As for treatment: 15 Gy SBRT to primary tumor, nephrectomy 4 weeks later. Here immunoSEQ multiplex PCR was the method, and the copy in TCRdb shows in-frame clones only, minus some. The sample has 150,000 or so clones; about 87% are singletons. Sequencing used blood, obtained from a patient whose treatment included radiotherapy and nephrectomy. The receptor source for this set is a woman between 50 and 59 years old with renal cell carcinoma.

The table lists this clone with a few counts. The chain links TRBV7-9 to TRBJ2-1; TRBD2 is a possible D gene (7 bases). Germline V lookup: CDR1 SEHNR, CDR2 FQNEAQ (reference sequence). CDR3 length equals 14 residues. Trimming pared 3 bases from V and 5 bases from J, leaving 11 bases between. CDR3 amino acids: CASSLWGGDNEQFF. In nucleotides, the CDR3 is TGTGCCAGCAGCTTGTGGGGGGGCGACAATGAGCAGTTCTTC.

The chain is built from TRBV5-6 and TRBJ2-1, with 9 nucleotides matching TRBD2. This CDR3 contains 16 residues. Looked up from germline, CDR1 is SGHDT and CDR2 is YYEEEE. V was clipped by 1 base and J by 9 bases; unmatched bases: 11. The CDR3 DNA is TGTGCCAGCAGCTTGTTGCGGGGGGGAGAGTTAGGTGAGCAGTTCTTC. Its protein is CASSLLRGGELGEQFF.

The CDR3 reads CASSPGSKAFF. DNA for the CDR3: TGTGCCAGCAGCCCGGGCAGTAAAGCTTTCTTT. This rearrangement joins TRBV13 to TRBJ1-1; D is ambiguous. The V end was cut by 5 bases, the J end by 9 bases, with 10 bases between. The CDR3 extends over 11 amino acids. Germline values: CDR1 PRHDT, CDR2 FYEKMQ (reference sequence).

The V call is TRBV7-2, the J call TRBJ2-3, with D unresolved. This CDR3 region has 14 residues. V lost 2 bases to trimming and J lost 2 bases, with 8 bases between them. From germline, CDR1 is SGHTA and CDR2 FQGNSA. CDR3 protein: CASSLYKNTDTQYF. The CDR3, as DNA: TGTGCCAGCAGCTTATACAAGAACACAGATACGCAGTATTTT.

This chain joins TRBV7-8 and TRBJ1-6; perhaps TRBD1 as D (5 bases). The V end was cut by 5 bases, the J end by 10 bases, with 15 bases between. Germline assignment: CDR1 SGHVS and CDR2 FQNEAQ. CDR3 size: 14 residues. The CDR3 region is CASSRDPDGSPLHF. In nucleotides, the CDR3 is TGTGCCAGCAGCCGGGACCCCGACGGATCACCCCTCCACTTT.

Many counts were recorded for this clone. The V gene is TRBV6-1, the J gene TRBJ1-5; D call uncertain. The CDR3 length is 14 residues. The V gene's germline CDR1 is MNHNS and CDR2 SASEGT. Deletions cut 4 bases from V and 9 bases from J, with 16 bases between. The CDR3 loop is CASSAGGLKLPQHF. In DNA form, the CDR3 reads TGTGCCAGCAGTGCCGGTGGTCTTAAGCTGCCCCAGCATTTT.

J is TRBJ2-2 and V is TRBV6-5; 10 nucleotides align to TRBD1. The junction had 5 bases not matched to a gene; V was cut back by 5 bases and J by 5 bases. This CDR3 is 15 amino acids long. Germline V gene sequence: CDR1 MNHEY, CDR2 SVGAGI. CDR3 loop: CASSPGQGPTGELFF. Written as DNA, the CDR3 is TGTGCCAGCAGTCCGGGACAGGGGCCAACCGGGGAGCTGTTTTTT.

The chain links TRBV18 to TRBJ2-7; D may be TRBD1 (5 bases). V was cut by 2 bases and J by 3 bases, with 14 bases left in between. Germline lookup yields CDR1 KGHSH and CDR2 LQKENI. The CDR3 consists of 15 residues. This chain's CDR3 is CASSPKGPGNYEQYF. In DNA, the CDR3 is TGTGCCAGCTCACCAAAGGGCCCAGGGAACTACGAGCAGTACTTC. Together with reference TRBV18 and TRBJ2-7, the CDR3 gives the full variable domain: NAGVMQNPRHLVRRRGQEARLRCSPMKGHSHVYWYRQLPEEGLKFMVYLQKENIIDESGMPKERFSAEFPKEGPSILRIQQVVRGDSAAYFCASSPKGPGNYEQYFGPGTRLTVT.

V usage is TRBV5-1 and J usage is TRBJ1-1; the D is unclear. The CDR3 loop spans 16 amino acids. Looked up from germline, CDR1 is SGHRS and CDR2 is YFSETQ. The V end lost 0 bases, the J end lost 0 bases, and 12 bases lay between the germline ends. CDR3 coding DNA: TGCGCCAGCAGCTTGGAAGGCCCGGGGATGAACACTGAAGCTTTCTTT. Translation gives CASSLEGPGMNTEAFF.

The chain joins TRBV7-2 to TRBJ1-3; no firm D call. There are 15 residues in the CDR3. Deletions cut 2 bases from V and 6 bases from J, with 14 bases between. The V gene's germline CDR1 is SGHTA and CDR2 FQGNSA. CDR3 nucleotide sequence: TGTGCCAGCAGCTTACGGGTTGAAGCAGCAAACACCATATATTTT. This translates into CASSLRVEAANTIYF.